This T cell receptor (beta chain) appears in the sequencing data of a study of T cells in Graves' hyperthyroidism and ophthalmopathy. General study findings and limits: Separating ophthalmopathy from stable hyperthyroidism was achieved by a 13 V-J model.

The investigators amplified TCR beta CDR3 regions from RNA transcripts. Researchers ran a first-round RT-PCR on the TCR CDR3 using the HTBI primer set. MiXCR was run by TCRdb on the multiplex PCR reads, yielding one entry per CDR3 protein. Among 300,000 to 450,000 distinct CDR3 sequences, 25% were seen once, and the ten largest hold more than 60%. Germline CDR1 reads KGHDR; CDR2 reads SFDVKD. The CDR3 runs to 16 residues. V gave up 6 bases and J gave up 4 bases; unmatched junction bases: 5. Absence of ophthalmopathy progression within 18 months defined stable Graves' hyperthyroidism. Diagnostic decisions used clinical symptoms, serum thyroxine and TRAb, thyroid ultrasound and orbital computed tomography. Cells are PBMCs isolated from around 9.4 ml of fresh blood. This clonotype was seen many times. Its antigen is as yet unknown.

This rearrangement joins TRBV24-1 to TRBJ2-1, with 13 bases lining up with TRBD2. Sequenced sample: blood. The receptor was derived from a man in his forties or fifties with Graves' hyperthyroidism. CDR3 sequence reads: CATSSWGLAGYNEQFF. DNA for the CDR3: TGTGCCACCAGTTCATGGGGACTAGCGGGGTACAATGAGCAGTTCTTC.